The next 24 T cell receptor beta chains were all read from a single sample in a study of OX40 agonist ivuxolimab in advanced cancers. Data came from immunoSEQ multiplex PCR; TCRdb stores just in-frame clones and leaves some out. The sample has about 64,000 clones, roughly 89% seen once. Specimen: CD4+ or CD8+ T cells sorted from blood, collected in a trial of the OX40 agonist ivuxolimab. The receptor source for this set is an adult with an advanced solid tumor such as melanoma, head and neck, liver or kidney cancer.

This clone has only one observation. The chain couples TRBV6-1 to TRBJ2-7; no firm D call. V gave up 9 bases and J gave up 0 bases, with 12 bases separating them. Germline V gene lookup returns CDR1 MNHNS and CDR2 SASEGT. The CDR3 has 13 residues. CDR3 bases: TGTGCCAGTACGAAGACCAACTCCTACGAGCAGTACTTC. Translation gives CASTKTNSYEQYF.

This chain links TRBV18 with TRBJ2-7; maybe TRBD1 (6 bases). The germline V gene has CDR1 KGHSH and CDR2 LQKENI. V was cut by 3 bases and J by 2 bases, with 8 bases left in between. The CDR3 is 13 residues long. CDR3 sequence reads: CASSPRTAYEQYF. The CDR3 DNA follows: TGTGCCAGCTCACCCCGGACAGCCTACGAGCAGTACTTC.

For the CDR3, the DNA is TGCAGCGTCACGGGACTAGCGGGAGGGGCCTACGAGCAGTACTTC. This encodes CSVTGLAGGAYEQYF. This chain uses TRBV29-1 with TRBJ2-7; TRBD2 aligns across 16 bases. The CDR3 loop spans 15 amino acids. V lost 6 bases to trimming and J lost 2 bases; unmatched junction nucleotides: 4. The germline V gene encodes CDR1 SQVTM and CDR2 ANQGSEA.

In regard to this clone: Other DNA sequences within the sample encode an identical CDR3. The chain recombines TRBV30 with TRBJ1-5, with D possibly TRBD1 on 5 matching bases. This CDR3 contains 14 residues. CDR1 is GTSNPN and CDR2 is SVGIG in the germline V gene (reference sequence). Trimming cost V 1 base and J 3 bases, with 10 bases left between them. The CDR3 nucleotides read TGTGCCTGGAGTGGCACAGGTAACAATCAGCCCCAGCATTTT. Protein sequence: CAWSGTGNNQPQHF.

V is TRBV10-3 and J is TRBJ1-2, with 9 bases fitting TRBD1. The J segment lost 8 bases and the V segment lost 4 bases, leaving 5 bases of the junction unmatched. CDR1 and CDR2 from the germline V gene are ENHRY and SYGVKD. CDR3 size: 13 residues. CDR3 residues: CAISGGQGGGYTF. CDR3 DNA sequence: TGTGCCATCAGTGGGGGACAGGGAGGAGGCTACACCTTC.

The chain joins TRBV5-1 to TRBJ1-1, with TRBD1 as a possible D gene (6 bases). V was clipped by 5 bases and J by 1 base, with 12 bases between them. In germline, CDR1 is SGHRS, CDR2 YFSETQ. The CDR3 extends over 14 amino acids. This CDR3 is CASRLSQGNTEAFF. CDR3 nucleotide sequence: TGCGCCAGCAGATTATCACAGGGGAACACTGAAGCTTTCTTT.

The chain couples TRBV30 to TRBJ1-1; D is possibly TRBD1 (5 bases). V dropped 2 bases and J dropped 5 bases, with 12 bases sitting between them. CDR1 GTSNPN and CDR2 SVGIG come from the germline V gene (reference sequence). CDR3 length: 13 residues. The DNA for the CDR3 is TGTGCCTGGAGTCCCCTTAAGGGGACTGAAGCTTTCTTT. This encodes CAWSPLKGTEAFF.

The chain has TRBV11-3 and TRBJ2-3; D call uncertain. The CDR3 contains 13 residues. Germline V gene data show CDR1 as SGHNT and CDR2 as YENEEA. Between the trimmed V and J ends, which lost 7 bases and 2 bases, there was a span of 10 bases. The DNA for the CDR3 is TGTGCCAGCACCCAGAGACCCACAGATACGCAGTATTTT. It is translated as CASTQRPTDTQYF.

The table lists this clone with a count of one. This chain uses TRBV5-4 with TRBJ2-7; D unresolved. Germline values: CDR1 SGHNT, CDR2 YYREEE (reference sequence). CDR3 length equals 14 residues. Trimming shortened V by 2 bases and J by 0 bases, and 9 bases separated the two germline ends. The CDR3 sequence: CASSFDASSYEQYF. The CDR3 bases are TGTGCCAGCAGCTTTGACGCGAGCTCCTACGAGCAGTACTTC. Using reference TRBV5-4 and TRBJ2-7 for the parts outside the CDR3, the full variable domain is ETGVTQSPTHLIKTRGQQVTLRCSSQSGHNTVSWYQQALGQGPQFIFQYYREEENGRGNFPPRFSGLQFPNYSSELNVNALELDDSALYLCASSFDASSYEQYFGPGTRLTVT.

The CDR3 sequence: CASSLVQTNYGYTF. CDR3 coding DNA: TGTGCCAGCAGCTTAGTACAGACTAACTATGGCTACACCTTC. The chain is built from TRBV11-2 and TRBJ1-2; D unclear. The CDR3 contains 14 residues. Trimming shortened V by 1 base and J by 0 bases, and 6 bases separated the two germline ends. Germline values: CDR1 SGHAT, CDR2 FQNNGV.

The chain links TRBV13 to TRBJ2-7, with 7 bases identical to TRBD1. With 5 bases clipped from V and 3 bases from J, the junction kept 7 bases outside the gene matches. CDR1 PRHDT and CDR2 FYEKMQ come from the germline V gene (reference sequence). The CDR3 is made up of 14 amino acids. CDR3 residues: CASSPRTGNYEQYF. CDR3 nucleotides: TGTGCCAGCAGCCCTCGGACAGGAAACTACGAGCAGTACTTC.

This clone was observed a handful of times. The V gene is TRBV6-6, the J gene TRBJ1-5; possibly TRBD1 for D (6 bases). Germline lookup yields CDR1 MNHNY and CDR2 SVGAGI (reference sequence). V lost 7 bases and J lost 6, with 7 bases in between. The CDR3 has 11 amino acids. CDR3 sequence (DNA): TGTGCCAGCAAGGGGGGTCAGCCCCAGCATTTT. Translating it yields CASKGGQPQHF.

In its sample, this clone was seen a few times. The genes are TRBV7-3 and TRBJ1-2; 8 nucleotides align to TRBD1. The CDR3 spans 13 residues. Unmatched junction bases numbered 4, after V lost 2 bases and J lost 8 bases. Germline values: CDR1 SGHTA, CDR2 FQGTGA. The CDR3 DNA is TGTGCCAGCAGCTTACAGGGGGCTCTCGGCTACACCTTC. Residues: CASSLQGALGYTF.

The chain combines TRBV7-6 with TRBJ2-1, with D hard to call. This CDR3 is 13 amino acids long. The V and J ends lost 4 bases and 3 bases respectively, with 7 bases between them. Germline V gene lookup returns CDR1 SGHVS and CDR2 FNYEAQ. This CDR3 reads CASSSAYYNEQFF. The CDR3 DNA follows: TGTGCCAGCAGCTCGGCCTACTACAATGAGCAGTTCTTC.

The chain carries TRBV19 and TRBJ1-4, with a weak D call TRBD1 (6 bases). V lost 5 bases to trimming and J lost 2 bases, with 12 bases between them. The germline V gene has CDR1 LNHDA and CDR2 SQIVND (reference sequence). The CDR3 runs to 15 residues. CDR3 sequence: CASSARTGTNEKLFF. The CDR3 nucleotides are TGTGCCAGTAGTGCCCGTACAGGGACTAATGAAAAACTGTTTTTT.

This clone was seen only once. CDR3 protein: CAWSGEQGGIQYF. The CDR3 coding sequence is TGTGCCTGGAGTGGTGAGCAGGGAGGCATTCAGTACTTC. The chain employs TRBV30 and TRBJ2-4, with D maybe TRBD2 (6 bases). Germline lookup yields CDR1 GTSNPN and CDR2 SVGIG (reference sequence). Trimming took 1 base from V and 9 from J, leaving 13 bases between them. CDR3 length equals 13 residues.

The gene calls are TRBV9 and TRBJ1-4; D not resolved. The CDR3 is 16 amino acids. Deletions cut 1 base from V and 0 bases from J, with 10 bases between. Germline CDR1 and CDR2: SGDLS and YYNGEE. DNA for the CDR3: TGTGCCAGCAGCGTATCCCCTTTGGCAACTAATGAAAAACTGTTTTTT. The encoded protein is CASSVSPLATNEKLFF.

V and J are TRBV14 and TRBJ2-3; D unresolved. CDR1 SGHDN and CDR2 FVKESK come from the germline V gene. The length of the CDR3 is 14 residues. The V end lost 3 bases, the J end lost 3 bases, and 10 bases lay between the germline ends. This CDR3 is CASSQVDWTDTQYF. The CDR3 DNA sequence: TGTGCCAGCAGCCAGGTAGACTGGACAGATACGCAGTATTTT.

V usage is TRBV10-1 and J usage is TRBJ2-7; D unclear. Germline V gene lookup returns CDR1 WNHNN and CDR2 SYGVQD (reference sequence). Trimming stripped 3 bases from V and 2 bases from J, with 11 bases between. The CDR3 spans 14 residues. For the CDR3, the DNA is TGCGCCAGCAGTGATGACGGAGCCCCCTACGAGCAGTACTTC. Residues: CASSDDGAPYEQYF.

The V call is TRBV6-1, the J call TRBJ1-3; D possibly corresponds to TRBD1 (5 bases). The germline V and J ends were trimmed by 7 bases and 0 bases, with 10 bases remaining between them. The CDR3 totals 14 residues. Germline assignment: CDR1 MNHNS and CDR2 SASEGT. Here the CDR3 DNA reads TGTGCCAGCACCCCCGGGGCCTCTGGAAACACCATATATTTT. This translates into CASTPGASGNTIYF.

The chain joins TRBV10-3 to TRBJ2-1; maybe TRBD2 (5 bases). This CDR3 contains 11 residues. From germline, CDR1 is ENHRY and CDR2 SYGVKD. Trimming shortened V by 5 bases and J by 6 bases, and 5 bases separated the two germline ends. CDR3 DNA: TGTGCCATCAGTCGGGGCAATGAGCAGTTCTTC. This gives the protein CAISRGNEQFF.

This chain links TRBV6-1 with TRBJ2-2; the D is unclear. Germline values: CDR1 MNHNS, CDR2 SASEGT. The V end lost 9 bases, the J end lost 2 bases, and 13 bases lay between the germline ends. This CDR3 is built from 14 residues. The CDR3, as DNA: TGTGCCAGTCGTAGGGCGGCCAACACCGGGGAGCTGTTTTTT. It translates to CASRRAANTGELFF.

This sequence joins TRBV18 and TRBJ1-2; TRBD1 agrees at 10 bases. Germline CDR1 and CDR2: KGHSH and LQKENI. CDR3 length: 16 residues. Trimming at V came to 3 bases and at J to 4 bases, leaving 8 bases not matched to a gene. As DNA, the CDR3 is TGTGCCAGCTCACCTGATCCGGGACAGGGGACCTATGGCTACACCTTC. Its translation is CASSPDPGQGTYGYTF.

CDR3 region: CAWSPLGGAGANVLTF. The DNA of the CDR3 is TGTGCCTGGAGTCCACTAGGAGGGGCTGGGGCCAACGTCCTGACTTTC. This chain connects TRBV30 to TRBJ2-6, with D perhaps TRBD2 (6 bases). V was shortened by 2 bases and J by 2 bases, with 13 bases between the two germline ends. CDR1 is GTSNPN, CDR2 SVGIG, per germline (reference sequence). The CDR3 is 16 amino acids.